This T cell receptor (beta chain) emerged from a study of blood T cells in healthy people across ages. PCR was performed a second time for about 7 to 11 cycles using a sample-barcoded 5' primer and a J-beta primer mix. TCRdb redid the calling of the 5' RACE reads with MiXCR, one entry per CDR3 protein. The sample includes under 1,000,000 distinct CDR3 sequences, 46% of them seen just once. The germline gives CDR1 MNHEY, CDR2 SMNVEV (reference sequence). CDR3 length equals 14 residues. The V gene end was trimmed by 3 bases and the J gene end by 5 bases; junction bases not matched to a gene: 3. Only a few counts were recorded for this clonotype.

The receptor's source is an elderly man in good health. The chain carries TRBV27 and TRBJ2-7, with 11 bases matching TRBD1. The sample taken for sequencing was blood. Written as DNA, the CDR3 is TGTGCCAGCAGTTTCCGGACAGGGGGCAACGAGCAGTACTTC. Amino acids: CASSFRTGGNEQYF.